What follows describes a single T cell receptor beta chain. The antigen is unknown. This CDR3 contains 15 residues. V lost 1 base to trimming and J lost 10 bases, with 17 bases between them. Germline loops: CDR1 SGHVT, CDR2 SQSDAQ. One entry per CDR3 protein results from TCRdb running MiXCR on the reads. This sample has approximately 910,000 distinct CDR3 sequences, with about a third found just once. This specimen comes from a study of T cell repertoires in cytomegalovirus infection. Study information: TCR beta signatures that were public indicated CMV infection and matching HLA type.

The study, taken as a whole, reports: Carriage of CMV together with the relevant HLA was identifiable through cumulative public TCR beta family frequency. Dominating the ex vivo response were HLA-C-restricted CMV-specific TCR beta clonotypes.

Sample: cultured CD8+ T cells from PBMCs, taken from culture after CMV antigen stimulation. The V gene is TRBV7-4, the J gene TRBJ2-1; D unresolved. This sequence was found in a human donor in good health (CMV status not recorded). Some clones in this sample may be carry-over from other donors' samples. CDR3 nucleotide sequence: TGTGCCAGCAGCTTAGAGGTCACGGTAACATACGAGCAGTTCTTC. Residues: CASSLEVTVTYEQFF.